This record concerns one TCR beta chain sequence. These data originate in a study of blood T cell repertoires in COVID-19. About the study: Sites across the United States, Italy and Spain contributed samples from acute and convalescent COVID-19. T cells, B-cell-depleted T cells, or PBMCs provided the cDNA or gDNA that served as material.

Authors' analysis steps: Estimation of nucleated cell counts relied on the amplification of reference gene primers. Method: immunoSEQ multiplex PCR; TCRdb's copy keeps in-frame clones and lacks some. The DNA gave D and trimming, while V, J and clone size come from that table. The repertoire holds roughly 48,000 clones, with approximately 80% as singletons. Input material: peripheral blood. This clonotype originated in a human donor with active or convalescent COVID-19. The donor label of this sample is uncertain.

Here the CDR3 DNA reads TGCGCCATACTCCGGGACAGGCCCTACGAGCAGTACTTC. Translated, it gives CAILRDRPYEQYF. The chain has TRBV10-1 and TRBJ2-7; TRBD1 matches 8 bases. The germline CDR1 and CDR2 sequences are WNHNN and SYGVQD (reference sequence). Trimming at V came to 10 bases and at J to 2 bases, leaving 7 bases not matched to a gene. There are 13 residues in the CDR3.